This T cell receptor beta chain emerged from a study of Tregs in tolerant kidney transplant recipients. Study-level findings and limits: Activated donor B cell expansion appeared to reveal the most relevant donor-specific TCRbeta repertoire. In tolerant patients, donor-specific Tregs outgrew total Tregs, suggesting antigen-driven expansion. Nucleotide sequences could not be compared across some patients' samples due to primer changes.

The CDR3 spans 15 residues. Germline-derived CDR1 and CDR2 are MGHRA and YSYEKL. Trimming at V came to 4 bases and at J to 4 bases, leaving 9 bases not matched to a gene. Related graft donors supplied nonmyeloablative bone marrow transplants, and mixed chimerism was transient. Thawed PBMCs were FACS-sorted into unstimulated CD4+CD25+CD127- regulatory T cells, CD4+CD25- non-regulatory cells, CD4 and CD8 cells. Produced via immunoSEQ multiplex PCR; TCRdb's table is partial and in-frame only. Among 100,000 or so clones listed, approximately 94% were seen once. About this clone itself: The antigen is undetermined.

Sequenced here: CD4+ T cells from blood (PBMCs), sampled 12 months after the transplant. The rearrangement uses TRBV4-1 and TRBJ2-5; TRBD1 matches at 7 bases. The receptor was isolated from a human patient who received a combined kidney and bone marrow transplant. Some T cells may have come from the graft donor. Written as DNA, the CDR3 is TGCGCCAGCAGCCTCCCCGACAGGGATCGAGAGACCCAGTACTTC. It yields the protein CASSLPDRDRETQYF.